Below are 17 T cell receptor beta chains sequenced from a single sample in a study of cytomegalovirus exposure and HLA in healthy donors (dated by TCRdb to about 2017). Libraries were built with the immunoSEQ multiplex PCR assay. For the multiplex PCR, a mixture combining 60 forward primers for TCR Vbeta segments and 13 reverse primers for TCR Jbeta segments was used. As stored in TCRdb, this immuneACCESS dataset retains in-frame rearrangements with V and J assigned. A fraction of the clones does not appear; measured against another copy, unresolved V genes explain less than half of the discrepancy, and the remainder lacks a known reason. Across this sample there are some 180,000 clones, with roughly 12% seen only once. 7.8% of the sample is held by the ten biggest clonotypes. The sequencing sample was made of PBMCs. These receptors all come from a man aged 45-65 years in good health and CMV-seropositive.

This clone showed up just a few times. The gene calls are TRBV13 and TRBJ2-2; 10 bases map to TRBD1. The V segment lost 8 bases and the J segment 6 bases; nucleotides outside the gene matches: 6. CDR3 size: 14 residues. Germline CDR1 PRHDT, CDR2 FYEKMQ (reference sequence). The CDR3 nucleotides are TGTGCCAGCCTTCCCGGACAGGGGGCCGGGGAGCTGTTTTTT. It codes for CASLPGQGAGELFF. Based on the CDR3 plus reference TRBV13 and TRBJ2-2, the full variable domain is AAGVIQSPRHLIKEKRETATLKCYPIPRHDTVYWYQQGPGQDPQFLISFYEKMQSDKGSIPDRFSAQQFSDYHSELNMSSLELGDSALYFCASLPGQGAGELFFGEGSRLTVL.

There are a few counts of this clone. V gene TRBV5-8 combines with J gene TRBJ1-5, with D possibly TRBD1 on 6 matching bases. CDR3 length: 16 residues. The germline V gene has CDR1 SGHTS and CDR2 YDEGEE. Trimming removed 4 bases at V and 0 bases at J, with 14 bases between. The CDR3 nucleotides are TGTGCCAGCAGCACCGGGACATCGTTTAGCAATCAGCCCCAGCATTTT. This gives the protein CASSTGTSFSNQPQHF.

This clone was seen a few times. The V gene is TRBV15, the J gene TRBJ2-2; D is possibly TRBD2 (6 bases). Germline lookup yields CDR1 LNHNV and CDR2 YYDKDF (reference sequence). This CDR3 region has 15 residues. The ends were cut back, 3 bases at V and 4 bases at J, with 12 bases in the middle. The CDR3 spells CATSSWAGTTGELFF. For the CDR3, the DNA is TGTGCCACCAGCAGCTGGGCGGGAACCACCGGGGAGCTGTTTTTT.

This clone was seen a few times. This rearrangement joins TRBV10-3 to TRBJ1-2; D is possibly TRBD1 (6 bases). V lost 0 bases, J lost 3 bases, and 17 bases lay in between. This CDR3 is built from 17 residues. Germline CDR1 is ENHRY and CDR2 is SYGVKD. CDR3 region: CAISESNRDGVYYGYTF. The CDR3 DNA reads TGTGCCATCAGTGAGTCGAACAGGGATGGGGTCTACTATGGCTACACCTTC.

The chain links TRBV10-1 to TRBJ2-2; TRBD2 matches 7 bases. V lost 4 bases, J lost 6 bases, and 5 bases stayed unmatched. From germline, CDR1 is WNHNN and CDR2 SYGVQD (reference sequence). This CDR3 is 14 amino acids long. The CDR3 DNA reads as TGCGCCAGCAGTGTAAACCGGGGGGCCGGGGAGCTGTTTTTT. Protein sequence: CASSVNRGAGELFF.

This clone was seen a handful of times. The rearrangement joins TRBV6-1 to TRBJ1-6; 7 nucleotides align to TRBD1. The length of the CDR3 is 13 residues. CDR1 is MNHNS and CDR2 is SASEGT in the germline V gene. V trimming: 7 bases; J trimming: 8 bases; junction bases outside the gene matches: 5. The CDR3: CASTGQLDSPLHF. The CDR3 DNA reads as TGTGCCAGCACGGGACAGCTCGATTCACCCCTCCACTTT.

The table lists this clone with a few counts. V is TRBV7-8 and J is TRBJ1-2; no definite D call. Germline CDR1 is SGHVS and CDR2 is FQNEAQ. There are 14 residues in the CDR3. Trimming took off 0 bases at V and 0 bases at J, with 5 bases between the two ends. In DNA form, the CDR3 reads TGTGCCAGCAGCTTAGCAGGAGCTAACTATGGCTACACCTTC. Protein product: CASSLAGANYGYTF.

This clone was seen more than once but under ten times. J is TRBJ1-3 and V is TRBV19, with a tentative D call TRBD1 (5 bases). The germline gives CDR1 LNHDA, CDR2 SQIVND (reference sequence). There are 15 residues in the CDR3. V lost 7 bases and J 1 base, leaving 14 bases between the germline ends. CDR3 nucleotides: TGTGCCAGTAATACGGCAGGGCATTCTGGAAACACCATATATTTT. Protein sequence: CASNTAGHSGNTIYF.

The rearrangement uses TRBV7-2 and TRBJ1-2, with D perhaps matching TRBD1 (5 bases). Looked up from germline, CDR1 is SGHTA and CDR2 is FQGNSA. CDR3 length equals 13 residues. The V gene lost 5 bases and the J gene lost 7 bases, with 14 bases spanning the gap. CDR3 nucleotides: TGTGCCAGCAGCATAGACATGGGACTTGGCTACACCTTC. It translates to CASSIDMGLGYTF. The full variable domain, with the rest looked up from reference TRBV7-2 and TRBJ1-2, is GAGVSQSPSNKVTEKGKDVELRCDPISGHTALYWYRQSLGQGLEFLIYFQGNSAPDKSGLPSDRFSAERTGGSVSTLTIQRTQQEDSAVYLCASSIDMGLGYTFGSGTRLTVV.

The table lists this clone with a few counts. This rearrangement joins TRBV19 to TRBJ2-7; D is perhaps TRBD2 (6 bases). Germline V CDR1 and CDR2: LNHDA, SQIVND (reference sequence). Trimming pared 5 bases from V and 2 bases from J, leaving 13 bases between. This CDR3 region has 14 residues. The CDR3 loop is CASSDGGRTYEQYF. The CDR3 DNA is TGTGCCAGTAGTGACGGGGGACGGACCTACGAGCAGTACTTC.

There are a few counts of this clone. The rearrangement links TRBV7-8 to TRBJ2-7; 9 bases agree with TRBD1. CDR3 length: 16 amino acids. Germline V gene lookup returns CDR1 SGHVS and CDR2 FQNEAQ. V lost 1 base to trimming and J lost 6 bases; unmatched junction nucleotides: 10. CDR3 sequence: CASSLGWSGQGGEQYV. The CDR3 DNA is TGTGCCAGCAGCTTAGGATGGTCGGGACAGGGTGGCGAGCAGTACGTC.

V and J are TRBV5-6 and TRBJ2-5; 7 positions agree with TRBD2. The CDR3 consists of 16 residues. Germline V gene lookup returns CDR1 SGHDT and CDR2 YYEEEE. Losses at the gene ends were 4 bases for V and 5 bases for J; bases not matched to a gene: 14. In DNA, the CDR3 is TGTGCCAGCAGCCCCACCCCCCGGGGGGAGTGGGAGACCCAGTACTTC. This codes for CASSPTPRGEWETQYF.

This clone has only a few counts. The chain couples TRBV11-2 to TRBJ2-1; tentatively, D is TRBD2 (6 bases). Germline V gene sequence: CDR1 SGHAT, CDR2 FQNNGV. V lost 2 bases and J lost 7, with 9 bases in between. The CDR3 contains 13 residues. DNA for the CDR3: TGTGCCAGCAGCTTATTAGGGAGGAATGAGCAGTTCTTC. Translated: CASSLLGRNEQFF.

The chain uses TRBV6-5 and TRBJ1-6; tentatively, D is TRBD1 (6 bases). Deletions cut 6 bases from V and 8 bases from J, with 14 bases between. The V gene's germline CDR1 is MNHEY and CDR2 SVGAGI. CDR3 length: 14 amino acids. The CDR3 region is CASRGTPGHSPLHF. The DNA of the CDR3 is TGTGCCAGCAGGGGGACACCCGGGCATTCACCCCTCCACTTT.

This clone was seen a handful of times. This chain uses TRBV9 with TRBJ1-2; unclear D gene. The V end lost 4 bases, the J end lost 7 bases, and 17 bases lay between the germline ends. CDR3 length: 14 residues. Germline assignment: CDR1 SGDLS and CDR2 YYNGEE. The CDR3 nucleotides are TGTGCCAGCAGCTCCCGGACTCCCACGGGTGGCTACACCTTC. Protein product: CASSSRTPTGGYTF.

V gene TRBV11-3 combines with J gene TRBJ1-1; no definite D call. CDR1 is SGHNT, CDR2 YENEEA, per germline. With 3 bases removed from V and 2 bases from J, the gap between germline ends came to 7 bases. The CDR3 runs to 13 residues. CDR3 sequence reads: CASSFEQNTEAFF. CDR3 nucleotide sequence: TGTGCCAGCAGCTTTGAGCAAAACACTGAAGCTTTCTTT.

This clone was picked up a small number of times. The chain links TRBV5-1 to TRBJ1-2; 7 bases are a match to TRBD1. Trimming at V came to 3 bases and at J to 4 bases, leaving 6 bases not matched to a gene. This CDR3 has 14 residues. Germline loops: CDR1 SGHRS, CDR2 YFSETQ. The CDR3 loop is CASSSRGGGYGYTF. As DNA, the CDR3 is TGCGCCAGCAGCTCCCGAGGGGGCGGCTATGGCTACACCTTC.